Below, 3 T cell receptor beta chains from the same sample are listed, as sequenced in a study of persistence of HIV-infected CD4 T cells (dated by TCRdb to about 2020). The treatment or condition label, read with the paper, signifies: suppressive antiretroviral therapy. Cells were stimulated with lysates of CMV-infected fibroblasts at around 10 ug/mL. Memory CD4+ T cells that did not respond, being CD40L-negative, CD69-negative and CD45RO-high, were sorted as memory populations depleted of antigen-responding cells. The immunoSEQ hsTCRB assay version 4 in survey mode was used to sequence TCRbeta repertoires from genomic DNA. The table comes from immuneACCESS by way of TCRdb, which keeps in-frame sequences with V and J called. Part of the clones is missing from these tables; in studies checked, under half for an unresolved V gene and the rest for unknown reasons. Counted in this sample were tens of thousands of clones; around 80% of them appeared once. Together, the top ten hold roughly 4.5% of the sample.

Antigens for these TCRs are unknown. The specimen was CD4+ T cells sorted from PBMCs after roughly 18-hour stimulation, collected from a patient who received antiretroviral therapy. The cell subset or site label for this specimen denotes: CD40L-CD69- CD45RO-high memory CD4 T cells not responding to CMV lysate. These receptors were collected from an adult man with HIV who was CMV-seropositive.

The CDR3 DNA reads as TGTGCCTCCCTTCCAGGGGCGAGTACCTATGGCTACACCTTC. Residues: CASLPGASTYGYTF. The chain has TRBV6-5 and TRBJ1-2; TRBD1 is a possible D gene (6 bases). Germline V lookup: CDR1 MNHEY, CDR2 SVGAGI. The CDR3 length is 14 residues. Deletions cut 11 bases from V and 4 bases from J, with 20 bases between.

The rearrangement joins TRBV2 to TRBJ1-2, with 9 nucleotides matching TRBD1. Germline values: CDR1 SNHLY, CDR2 FYNNEI. The CDR3 has 15 amino acids. With V trimmed by 6 bases and J by 4 bases, 9 bases remained unmatched. The CDR3, as DNA: TGTGCCAGCAGCCGTACAGGGGGCGCGAGCTATGGCTACACCTTC. It codes for CASSRTGGASYGYTF.

CDR3 sequence (DNA): TGTGCCAGCAGCTTAGAGAGGCCGGGACAGAGCGAAAAACTGTTTTTT. Protein: CASSLERPGQSEKLFF. V gene TRBV7-2 combines with J gene TRBJ1-4; TRBD1 matches at 7 bases. The length of the CDR3 is 16 residues. J lost 8 bases, V lost 1 base, and 10 bases had no gene match. Germline V gene lookup returns CDR1 SGHTA and CDR2 FQGNSA.